A single sample gave rise to the 7 T cell receptor beta chains below, sequenced in a study of molecular identifiers for immune sequencing clone quantification. In TCRdb, the PCR reads were re-called with MiXCR into one record per CDR3 protein. The sample yields about 640,000 distinct CDR3 sequences, about 20% seen once. Sequencing used naive CD8+ T cells from blood, with Jurkat cell RNA spiked in. Subset noted: FACS-sorted CD8+CD4-CCR7+CD45RA+ naive T cells. These receptors were taken from a human donor in good health. Some libraries in this study had Jurkat cell RNA spiked in.

This clonotype showed up just a few times. The chain uses TRBV2 and TRBJ2-1; TRBD1 agrees at 12 bases. Trimming took 1 base from V and 2 from J; bases not matched to a gene: 6. CDR1 and CDR2 from the germline V gene are SNHLY and FYNNEI. The CDR3 has 18 amino acids. The CDR3 here is CASSEEVGQGAPYNEQFF. The CDR3 DNA is TGTGCCAGCAGTGAAGAAGTGGGACAGGGGGCGCCCTACAATGAGCAGTTCTTC.

Comment on this clonotype: Possible read error: a much larger clone is one base away. This chain connects TRBV6-1 to TRBJ2-3; D perhaps matches TRBD2 (5 bases). The germline V gene has CDR1 MNHNS and CDR2 SASEGT. This CDR3 has 16 residues. The CDR3 nucleotides are TGTGCCAGCAGTGAACTGAGGGCCCCTAGCACAGATGCGCAGTATTTT. This encodes CASSELRAPSTDAQYF.

The chain recombines TRBV2 with TRBJ2-7; no reliable D call. The V gene's germline CDR1 is SNHLY and CDR2 FYNNEI. V was cut by 4 bases and J by 2 bases, with 9 bases left in between. The CDR3 consists of 13 residues. The CDR3 DNA reads TGTGCCAGCAGTGTTGAAGGGACCTACGAGCAGTACTTC. It codes for CASSVEGTYEQYF.

This clonotype appeared a few times. The chain links TRBV7-9 to TRBJ1-1; 10 positions agree with TRBD1. This CDR3 region has 16 residues. Trimming removed 2 bases from V and 4 bases from J; junction bases left unmatched: 7. The germline V gene has CDR1 SEHNR and CDR2 FQNEAQ (reference sequence). CDR3 nucleotide sequence: TGTGCCAGCAGCTTATTAGGGGACAGGGGTAGCACTGAAGCTTTCTTT. Translation gives CASSLLGDRGSTEAFF.

CDR3 bases: TGCGCCAGCAGCCCAAGGGATTCCGGGGCTCCGGTCTACTACGAGCAGTACTTC. Its protein product is CASSPRDSGAPVYYEQYF. The rearrangement joins TRBV4-1 to TRBJ2-7; either TRBD1 or TRBD2 may fit D (5 bases each). The CDR3 is 18 residues long. Germline V gives CDR1 MGHRA, CDR2 YSYEKL. The ends were cut back, 4 bases at V and 3 bases at J, with 25 bases in the middle.

Of note for this clonotype: A read error is possible here, since a much larger clone lies one base away. The chain joins TRBV10-3 to TRBJ1-1; 8 nucleotides align to TRBD1. The germline CDR1 and CDR2 sequences are ENHRY and SYGVKD. The CDR3 has 15 amino acids. V shed 3 bases, J shed 6 bases, and the junction held 9 bases outside the gene matches. For the CDR3, the DNA is TGTGCCATCAGTGACCCAACAGGGGGTAACGCTGAAGCTTTCTTT. Amino acids: CAISDPTGGNAEAFF.

The chain combines TRBV6-2 or TRBV6-3 with TRBJ2-1; 12 bases map to TRBD2. Germline-derived CDR1 and CDR2 are MNHEY and SVGEGT. Trimming removed 0 bases from V and 5 bases from J; junction bases left unmatched: 5. The length of the CDR3 is 17 residues. The CDR3 region has the DNA TGTGCCAGCAGTTACTCGGCTAGCGGGGGGGCCGACAATGAGCAGTTCTTC. Protein sequence: CASSYSASGGADNEQFF.